Listed below are T cell receptor beta chains from one sample, sequenced in a study of T-cell reconstitution after alpha-beta-depleted transplantation in children. TCRdb re-derived calls from the PCR reads in MiXCR, one entry per CDR3 protein. The sample contains about 440,000 distinct CDR3 sequences, roughly two fifths of which appear only once. This sample comprised PBMCs, obtained before TCRalphabeta/CD19-depleted stem cell transplant. The source is a girl aged 2 to 9 with aplastic anemia, due to receive a stem cell transplant. CDR3s include the opening cysteine and the closing phenylalanine or tryptophan. Fields, in order: J gene, clone size, V gene, D gene, CDR3 protein, CDR3 DNA. The D gene is left open where the match is weak. Rows may omit the clone size; those that give it use once, few, many or a size class.

TRBJ1-2	many	TRBV3-1	-	CASSPSGTFMGYTF	TGTGCCAGCAGCCCTTCCGGGACATTCATGGGCTACACCTTC
TRBJ2-7	-	TRBV27	TRBD1	CASSLRTGDYEQYF	TGTGCCAGCAGTTTACGAACAGGGGACTACGAGCAGTACTTC
TRBJ1-1	few	TRBV5-5	TRBD1	CASSPWTGANTEAFF	TGTGCCAGCAGCCCTTGGACAGGGGCGAACACTGAAGCTTTCTTT
TRBJ2-3	-	TRBV20-1	TRBD2	CSAKREADTQYF	TGCAGTGCGAAGCGGGAGGCAGATACGCAGTATTTT
TRBJ2-3	-	TRBV20-1	TRBD2	CSAKSGGPEDTQYF	TGCAGTGCTAAAAGCGGGGGGCCTGAAGATACGCAGTATTTT
TRBJ2-1	many	TRBV7-2	-	CASSLAMASYNEQFF	TGTGCCAGCAGCTTAGCGATGGCCAGCTACAATGAGCAGTTCTTC
TRBJ2-2	once	TRBV6-1	TRBD1	CAGQGANTGELFF	TGTGCCGGACAGGGGGCGAACACCGGGGAGCTGTTTTTT
TRBJ2-3	-	TRBV20-1	TRBD2	CSASGGGVITDTQYF	TGCAGTGCTAGTGGCGGGGGGGTAATCACAGATACGCAGTATTTT
TRBJ2-1	few	TRBV5-6	TRBD2	CASRTSGGSYNEQFF	TGTGCCAGCAGGACTAGCGGGGGATCCTACAATGAGCAGTTCTTC
TRBJ1-3	-	TRBV4-1	-	CASSPTRGSGNTIYF	TGCGCCAGCAGCCCCACGCGGGGCTCTGGAAACACCATATATTTT
TRBJ2-5	-	TRBV6-5	TRBD1	CASSYSLTGGALTQYF	TGTGCCAGCAGTTACTCATTGACAGGGGGCGCTTTAACCCAGTACTTC
TRBJ2-3	few	TRBV5-1	TRBD2	CASTTSGRSSDTQYF	TGCGCCAGCACGACTAGCGGGAGAAGCTCAGATACGCAGTATTTT
TRBJ2-5	-	TRBV18	TRBD1	CASSPLGTGGVRETQYF	TGTGCCAGCTCACCCCTGGGGACAGGGGGCGTCCGGGAGACCCAGTACTTC
TRBJ2-7	few	TRBV10-3	-	CAISESRGYEQYF	TGTGCCATCAGTGAGTCGAGGGGCTACGAGCAGTACTTC
TRBJ2-1	-	TRBV20-1	-	CSARGGGGLDNEQFF	TGCAGTGCTAGAGGGGGCGGGGGCCTCGACAATGAGCAGTTCTTC
TRBJ2-7	many	TRBV5-6	-	CASSLASATYEQYF	TGTGCCAGCAGCTTGGCTAGCGCTACCTACGAGCAGTACTTC
TRBJ1-2	-	TRBV5-1	-	CASSLAPTDNYGYTF	TGCGCCAGCAGCCTGGCCCCTACAGATAACTATGGCTACACCTTC
TRBJ2-6	many	TRBV7-3	-	CASSRIIQGSGANVLTF	TGTGCCAGCAGCCGAATTATCCAGGGATCTGGGGCCAACGTCCTGACTTTC
TRBJ2-7	few	TRBV5-1	-	CASSFERSEQYF	TGCGCCAGCAGCTTCGAACGGAGCGAGCAGTACTTC
TRBJ2-3	-	TRBV20-1	TRBD2	CSAGGLAGLTDTQYF	TGCAGTGCTGGCGGACTAGCGGGCCTCACAGATACGCAGTATTTT
TRBJ2-4	-	TRBV5-6	TRBD2	CASSFPSGRTKNIQYF	TGTGCCAGCAGCTTCCCTAGCGGGAGGACCAAAAACATTCAGTACTTC
TRBJ2-1	-	TRBV10-3	-	CAISPGEPAEQFF	TGTGCCATCAGTCCGGGGGAGCCCGCTGAGCAGTTCTTC
TRBJ2-4	-	TRBV12-3/TRBV12-4	-	CASSQDRNIQYF	TGTGCCAGCAGCCAGGACAGAAACATTCAGTACTTC
TRBJ2-5	many	TRBV12-3/TRBV12-4	-	CASSLGSRGETQYF	TGTGCCAGCAGTTTAGGGTCCAGGGGAGAGACCCAGTACTTC
TRBJ2-7	few	TRBV5-5	-	CASSAGPTYEQYF	TGTGCCAGCAGCGCGGGACCGACCTACGAGCAGTACTTC
TRBJ2-7	once	TRBV4-1	TRBD2	CASSQVLAAPSYEQYF	TGCGCCAGCAGCCAGGTTCTAGCGGCCCCATCCTACGAGCAGTACTTC
TRBJ2-7	-	TRBV20-1	-	CSARASPGRKREQYF	TGCAGTGCTAGAGCAAGCCCGGGGAGAAAACGGGAGCAGTACTTC
TRBJ2-5	-	TRBV5-1	TRBD1	CASSSYPGTGQETQYF	TGCGCCAGCAGCTCGTATCCCGGGACAGGCCAAGAGACCCAGTACTTC
TRBJ2-5	-	TRBV20-1	TRBD2	CSAPSSGGKETQYF	TGCAGTGCCCCCAGTAGCGGGGGGAAAGAGACCCAGTACTTC
TRBJ2-7	-	TRBV12-3/TRBV12-4	TRBD1	CASSPPRDSYEQYF	TGTGCCAGCAGTCCCCCCCGGGACAGCTACGAGCAGTACTTC
TRBJ2-7	few	TRBV27	TRBD2	CASSQAAGGPGEQYF	TGTGCCAGCAGTCAAGCAGCGGGAGGGCCGGGGGAGCAGTACTTC
TRBJ2-3	-	TRBV6-1	-	CASRAGFHTDTQYF	TGTGCCAGCAGGGCCGGGTTCCACACAGATACGCAGTATTTT
TRBJ1-3	few	TRBV20-1	-	CSAKDLSGNTIYF	TGCAGTGCTAAGGATCTCTCGGGAAACACCATATATTTT
TRBJ2-1	many	TRBV29-1	-	CSVERMGVGEQFF	TGCAGCGTTGAACGGATGGGAGTAGGTGAGCAGTTCTTC
TRBJ2-1	-	TRBV4-2	TRBD2	CASSQGGGGANEQFF	TGTGCCAGCAGCCAAGGGGGCGGGGGGGCAAATGAGCAGTTCTTC
TRBJ2-1	many	TRBV13	TRBD2	CASSPDGTSAYNEQFF	TGTGCCAGCAGCCCTGACGGGACTAGCGCCTACAATGAGCAGTTCTTC
TRBJ2-1	-	TRBV5-1	-	CASSARDNSYNEQFF	TGCGCCAGCAGCGCCCGGGACAACTCCTACAATGAGCAGTTCTTC
TRBJ2-1	many	TRBV28	-	CASSLYVSHEQFF	TGTGCCAGCAGTTTATATGTAAGCCATGAGCAGTTCTTC
TRBJ2-6	-	TRBV7-2	-	CASSFSSGNYGANVLTF	TGTGCCAGCAGCTTCTCATCAGGGAATTATGGGGCCAACGTCCTGACTTTC
TRBJ2-5	-	TRBV20-1	TRBD2	CSARSGLAAEYQETQYF	TGCAGTGCTAGGTCCGGACTAGCCGCCGAGTACCAAGAGACCCAGTACTTC
TRBJ2-1	-	TRBV7-6	-	CASSLDRTGGGNEQFF	TGTGCCAGCAGCTTAGACAGGACCGGAGGGGGCAATGAGCAGTTCTTC
TRBJ2-3	many	TRBV12-3/TRBV12-4	TRBD1	CASSSWTGGIVTDTQYF	TGTGCCAGCAGCTCCTGGACAGGGGGCATTGTTACAGATACGCAGTATTTT
TRBJ1-2	many	TRBV9	-	CASSGTPARNYGYTF	TGTGCCAGCAGCGGGACCCCCGCTAGAAACTATGGCTACACCTTC
TRBJ2-3	-	TRBV10-3	-	CAISESVLTDTQYF	TGTGCCATCAGTGAGTCGGTCCTCACAGATACGCAGTATTTT
TRBJ2-7	-	TRBV4-3	-	CASSQEALAAYEQYF	TGCGCCAGCAGCCAAGAAGCTTTAGCGGCATACGAGCAGTACTTC
TRBJ1-1	many	TRBV28	-	CASSLAYTEAFF	TGTGCCAGCAGTTTAGCGTACACTGAAGCTTTCTTT
TRBJ1-2	-	TRBV20-1	-	CSGNEGNDGYTF	TGCAGTGGTAATGAGGGGAATGATGGCTACACCTTC
TRBJ2-1	-	TRBV15	-	CATSRGVGQGLVNEQFF	TGTGCCACCAGCAGAGGGGTAGGGCAGGGGTTGGTCAATGAGCAGTTCTTC
TRBJ2-3	-	TRBV5-6	TRBD2	CASTGTSGRRTDTQYF	TGTGCCAGCACCGGGACTAGCGGGAGACGCACAGATACGCAGTATTTT
TRBJ2-7	many	TRBV27	TRBD1	CASSDRDRESYEQYF	TGTGCCAGCAGTGACCGGGACAGGGAATCCTACGAGCAGTACTTC
TRBJ2-1	-	TRBV27	TRBD2	CASSAGTSGFYNEQFF	TGTGCCAGCAGTGCCGGGACTAGCGGGTTCTACAATGAGCAGTTCTTC
TRBJ1-4	many	TRBV7-9	-	CASSLEVEKLFF	TGTGCCAGCAGCTTGGAGGTTGAAAAACTGTTTTTT
TRBJ2-7	few	TRBV10-3	-	CAISGPGKSYEQYF	TGTGCCATCAGCGGACCGGGAAAATCATACGAGCAGTACTTC